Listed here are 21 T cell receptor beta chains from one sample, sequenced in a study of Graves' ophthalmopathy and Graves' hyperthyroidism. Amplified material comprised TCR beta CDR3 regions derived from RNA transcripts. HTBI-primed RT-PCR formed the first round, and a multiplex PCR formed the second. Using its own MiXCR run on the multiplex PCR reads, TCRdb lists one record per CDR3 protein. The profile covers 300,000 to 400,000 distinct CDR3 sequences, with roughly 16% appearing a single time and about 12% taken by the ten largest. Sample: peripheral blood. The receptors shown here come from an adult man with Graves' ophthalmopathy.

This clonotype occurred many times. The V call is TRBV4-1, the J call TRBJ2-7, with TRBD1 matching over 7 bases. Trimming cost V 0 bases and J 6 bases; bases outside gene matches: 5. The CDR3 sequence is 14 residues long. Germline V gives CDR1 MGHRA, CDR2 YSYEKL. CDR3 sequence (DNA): TGCGCCAGCAGCCAAGATGGGGCAGGGGGCGAGCAGTACTTC. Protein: CASSQDGAGGEQYF.

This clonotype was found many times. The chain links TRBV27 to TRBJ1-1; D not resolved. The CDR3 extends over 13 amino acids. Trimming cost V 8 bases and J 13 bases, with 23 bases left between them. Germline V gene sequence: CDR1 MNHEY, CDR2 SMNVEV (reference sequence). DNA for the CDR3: TGTGCCAGCCCGCAGGACGGCGTTACAAAGCTTTTCTTT. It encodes CASPQDGVTKLFF.

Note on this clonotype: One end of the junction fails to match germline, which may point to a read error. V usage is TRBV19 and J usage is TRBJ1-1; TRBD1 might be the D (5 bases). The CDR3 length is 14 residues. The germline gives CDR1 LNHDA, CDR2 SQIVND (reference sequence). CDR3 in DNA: TGTGCCAGCGCACTTCGAGGGGAAGGGACTGTAGCTTTCTTT. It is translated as CASALRGEGTVAFF. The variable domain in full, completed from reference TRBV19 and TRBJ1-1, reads DGGITQSPKYLFRKEGQNVTLSCEQNLNHDAMYWYRQDPGQGLRLIYYSQIVNDFQKGDIAEGYSVSREKKESFPLTVTSAQKNPTAFYLCASALRGEGTVAFFGQGTRLTVV.

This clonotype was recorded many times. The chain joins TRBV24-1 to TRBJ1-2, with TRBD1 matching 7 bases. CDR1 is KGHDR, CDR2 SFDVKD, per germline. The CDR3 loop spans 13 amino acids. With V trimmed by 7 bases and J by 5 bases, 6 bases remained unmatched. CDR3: CATSRDSRYGYTF. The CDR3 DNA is TGTGCCACCAGCCGGGACAGTCGATATGGCTACACCTTC.

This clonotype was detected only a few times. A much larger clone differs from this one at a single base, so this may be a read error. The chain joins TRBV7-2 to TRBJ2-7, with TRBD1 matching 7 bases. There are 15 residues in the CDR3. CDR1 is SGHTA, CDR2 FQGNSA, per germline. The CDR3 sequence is CVSSYRTGYSYEQYF. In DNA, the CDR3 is TGTGTCAGCAGCTACCGGACAGGTTACTCCTACGAGCAGTACTTC.

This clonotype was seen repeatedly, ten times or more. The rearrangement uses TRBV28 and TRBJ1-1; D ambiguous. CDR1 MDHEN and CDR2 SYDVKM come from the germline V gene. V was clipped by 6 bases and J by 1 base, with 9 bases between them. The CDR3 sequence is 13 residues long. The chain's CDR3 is CASSPTPNTEAFF. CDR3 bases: TGTGCCAGCAGCCCGACACCGAACACTGAAGCTTTCTTT. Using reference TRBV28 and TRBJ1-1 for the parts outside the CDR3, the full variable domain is DVKVTQSSRYLVKRTGEKVFLECVQDMDHENMFWYRQDPGLGLRLIYFSYDVKMKEKGDIPEGYSVSREKKERFSLILESASTNQTSMYLCASSPTPNTEAFFGQGTRLTVV.

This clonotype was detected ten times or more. In DNA form, the CDR3 reads TGTGCCAGCAGCCAAGATGTCGCAGGGAGGAAGCCCCAGCATTTT. Translation: CASSQDVAGRKPQHF. The chain uses TRBV4-2 and TRBJ1-5; tentative D call: TRBD1 (5 bases). Between the trimmed V and J ends, which lost 0 bases and 8 bases, there was a span of 14 bases. CDR3 length equals 15 residues. Germline V CDR1 and CDR2: LGHNA, YNFKEQ.

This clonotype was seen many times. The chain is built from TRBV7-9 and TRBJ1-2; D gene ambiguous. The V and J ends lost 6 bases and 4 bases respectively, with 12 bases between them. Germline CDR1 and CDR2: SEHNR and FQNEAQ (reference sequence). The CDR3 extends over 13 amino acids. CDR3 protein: CASSFSRPYGYTF. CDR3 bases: TGTGCCAGCAGTTTTAGTAGGCCCTATGGCTACACCTTC.

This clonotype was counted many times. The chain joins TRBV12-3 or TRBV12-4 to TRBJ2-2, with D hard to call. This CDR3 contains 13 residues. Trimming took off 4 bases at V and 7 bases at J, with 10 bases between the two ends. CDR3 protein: CASSSAWNGELFF. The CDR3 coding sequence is TGTGCCAGCAGTTCAGCGTGGAACGGGGAGCTGTTTTTT.

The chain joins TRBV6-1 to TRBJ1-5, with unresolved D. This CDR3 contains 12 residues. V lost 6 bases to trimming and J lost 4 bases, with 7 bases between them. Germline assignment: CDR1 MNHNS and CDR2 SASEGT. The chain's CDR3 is CASRSLNQPQHF. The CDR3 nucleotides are TGTGCCAGCAGGTCTTTAAATCAGCCCCAGCATTTT.

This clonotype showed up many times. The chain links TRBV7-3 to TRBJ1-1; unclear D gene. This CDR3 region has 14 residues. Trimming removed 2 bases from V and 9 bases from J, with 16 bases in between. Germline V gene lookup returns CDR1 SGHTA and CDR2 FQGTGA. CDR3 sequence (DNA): TGTGCCAGCAGCTTATCGGGTGACACCCACAAAGCTTTCTTT. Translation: CASSLSGDTHKAFF.

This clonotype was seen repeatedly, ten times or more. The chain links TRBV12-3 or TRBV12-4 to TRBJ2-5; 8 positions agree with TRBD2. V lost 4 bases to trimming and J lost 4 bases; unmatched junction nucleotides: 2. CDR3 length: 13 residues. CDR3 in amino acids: CASSSLAAETQYF. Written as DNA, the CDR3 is TGTGCCAGCAGTTCACTAGCGGCAGAGACCCAGTACTTC.

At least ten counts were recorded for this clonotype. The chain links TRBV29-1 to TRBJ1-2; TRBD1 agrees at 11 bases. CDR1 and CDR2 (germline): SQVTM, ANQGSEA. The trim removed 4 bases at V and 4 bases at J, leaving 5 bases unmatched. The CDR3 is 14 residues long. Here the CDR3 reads CSVVRTGGFYGYTF. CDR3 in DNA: TGCAGCGTTGTACGGACAGGGGGCTTCTATGGCTACACCTTC.

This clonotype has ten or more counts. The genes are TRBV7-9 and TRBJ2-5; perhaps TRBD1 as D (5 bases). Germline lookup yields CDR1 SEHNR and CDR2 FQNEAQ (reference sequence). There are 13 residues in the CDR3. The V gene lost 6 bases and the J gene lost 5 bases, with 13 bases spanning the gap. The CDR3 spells CASRPTGVETQYF. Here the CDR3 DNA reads TGTGCCAGCAGACCTACAGGTGTGGAGACCCAGTACTTC.

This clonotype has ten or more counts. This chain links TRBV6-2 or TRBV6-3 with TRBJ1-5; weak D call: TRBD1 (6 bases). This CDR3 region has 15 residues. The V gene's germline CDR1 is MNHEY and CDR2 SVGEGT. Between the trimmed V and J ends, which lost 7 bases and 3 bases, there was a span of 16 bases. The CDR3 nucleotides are TGTGCCAGCACTCCGGCGGACAGCTACAATCAGCCCCAGCATTTT. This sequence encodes CASTPADSYNQPQHF.

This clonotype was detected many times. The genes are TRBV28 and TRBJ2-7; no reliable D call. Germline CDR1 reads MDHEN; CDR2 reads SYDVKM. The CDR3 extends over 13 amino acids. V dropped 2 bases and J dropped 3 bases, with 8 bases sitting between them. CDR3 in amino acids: CASSLPPRYEQYF. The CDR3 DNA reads TGTGCCAGCAGTTTACCCCCCCGCTACGAGCAGTACTTC.

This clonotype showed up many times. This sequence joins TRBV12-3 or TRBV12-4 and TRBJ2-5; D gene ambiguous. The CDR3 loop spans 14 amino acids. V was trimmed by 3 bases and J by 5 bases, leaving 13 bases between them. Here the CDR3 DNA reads TGTGCCAGCAGTTTTGGCAGCAGGTCGGAGACCCAGTACTTC. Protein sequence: CASSFGSRSETQYF.

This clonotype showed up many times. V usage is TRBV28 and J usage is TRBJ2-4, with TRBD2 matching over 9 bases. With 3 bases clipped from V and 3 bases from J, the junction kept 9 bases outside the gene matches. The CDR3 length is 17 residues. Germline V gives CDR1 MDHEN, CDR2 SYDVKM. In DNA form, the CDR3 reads TGTGCCAGCAGTTTTTTTGCGACTAGCGGATACAAAAACATTCAGTACTTC. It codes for CASSFFATSGYKNIQYF. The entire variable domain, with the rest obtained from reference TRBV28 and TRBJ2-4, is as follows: DVKVTQSSRYLVKRTGEKVFLECVQDMDHENMFWYRQDPGLGLRLIYFSYDVKMKEKGDIPEGYSVSREKKERFSLILESASTNQTSMYLCASSFFATSGYKNIQYFGAGTRLSVL.

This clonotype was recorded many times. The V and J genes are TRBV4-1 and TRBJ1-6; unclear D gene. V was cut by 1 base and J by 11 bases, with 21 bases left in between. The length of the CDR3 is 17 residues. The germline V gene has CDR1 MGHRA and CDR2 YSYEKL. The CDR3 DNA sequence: TGCGCCAGCAGCCAAGTTACGGTAGACCATCTTACGGCACCCCTCCACTTT. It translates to CASSQVTVDHLTAPLHF.

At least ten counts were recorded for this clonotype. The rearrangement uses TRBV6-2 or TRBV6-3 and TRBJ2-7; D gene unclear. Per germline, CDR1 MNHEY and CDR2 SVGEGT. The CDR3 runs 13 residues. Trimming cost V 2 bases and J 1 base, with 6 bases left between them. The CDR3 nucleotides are TGTGCCAGCAGTTACGGGGTTTCCTACGAGCAGTACTTC. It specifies CASSYGVSYEQYF.

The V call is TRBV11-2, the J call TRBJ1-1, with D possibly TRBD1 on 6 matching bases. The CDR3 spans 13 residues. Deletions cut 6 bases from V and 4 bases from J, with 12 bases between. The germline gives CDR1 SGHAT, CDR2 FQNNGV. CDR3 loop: CASRITGSTEAFF. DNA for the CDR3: TGTGCCAGCAGAATCACAGGGTCCACTGAAGCTTTCTTT.